This T cell receptor (beta chain) was identified in a study of T cell responses to AZD1222 COVID-19 vaccine. As for the study in general: Researchers grouped second doses given at about 4 or about 12 weeks into one pool. Regarding the study as a whole: Mostly white British, mostly female donors; authors suggested clonal diversity may be underestimated.

Sequenced by immunoSEQ multiplex PCR; TCRdb stores in-frame clones only, minus some. The data show around 160,000 clones, more than 70% seen once. Concerning this clone: Its antigen is undetermined.

The CDR3 covers 17 residues. The V gene's germline CDR1 is SGHAT and CDR2 FQNNGV. With 4 bases removed from V and 3 bases from J, the gap between germline ends came to 19 bases. The V call is TRBV11-2, the J call TRBJ2-4; TRBD2 might be the D (6 bases). The source is an adult in good health. Material: peripheral blood, obtained on day 0 of AZD1222 vaccination. DNA for the CDR3: TGTGCCAGCAGCTCCCCCTGGGAGGCGGGAAACAAAAACATTCAGTACTTC. This encodes CASSSPWEAGNKNIQYF.